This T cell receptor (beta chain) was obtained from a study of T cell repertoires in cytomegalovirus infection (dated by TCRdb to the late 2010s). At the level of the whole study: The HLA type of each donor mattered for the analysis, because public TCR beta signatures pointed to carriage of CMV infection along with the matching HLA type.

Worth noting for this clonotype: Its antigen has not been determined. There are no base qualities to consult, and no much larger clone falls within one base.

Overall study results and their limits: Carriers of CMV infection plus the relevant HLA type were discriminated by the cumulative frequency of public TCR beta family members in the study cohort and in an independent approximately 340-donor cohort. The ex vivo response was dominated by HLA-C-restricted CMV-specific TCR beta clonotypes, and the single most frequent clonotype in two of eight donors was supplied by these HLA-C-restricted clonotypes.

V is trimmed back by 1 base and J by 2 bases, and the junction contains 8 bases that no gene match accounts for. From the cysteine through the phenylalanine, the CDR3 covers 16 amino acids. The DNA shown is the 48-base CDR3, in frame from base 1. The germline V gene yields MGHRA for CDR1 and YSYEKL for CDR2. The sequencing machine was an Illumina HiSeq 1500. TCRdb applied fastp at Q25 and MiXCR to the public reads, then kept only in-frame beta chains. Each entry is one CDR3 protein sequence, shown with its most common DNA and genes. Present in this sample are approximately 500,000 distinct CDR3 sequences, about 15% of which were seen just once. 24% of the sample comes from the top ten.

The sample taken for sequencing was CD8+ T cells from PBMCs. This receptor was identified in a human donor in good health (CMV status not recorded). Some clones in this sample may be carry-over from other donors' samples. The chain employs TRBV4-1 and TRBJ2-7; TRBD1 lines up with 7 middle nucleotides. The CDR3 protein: CASSQGPDRTTYEQYF. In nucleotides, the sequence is TGCGCCAGCAGCCAAGGACCGGACAGGACCACCTACGAGCAGTACTTC.